Listed below are T cell receptor beta chains from one sample, sequenced in a study of cytomegalovirus exposure and HLA in healthy donors. Clones were sequenced by immunoSEQ multiplex PCR, and TCRdb holds only the in-frame ones, with some missing. The clone table shows some 110,000 clones, with the ten largest holding roughly 6.6%. Sequenced input: PBMCs. The source of these receptors is a middle-aged man in good health and CMV-seropositive. Both conserved end residues are part of each CDR3. A D gene is named only where the DNA matches it firmly.

v_call: TRBV19
d_call: -
j_call: TRBJ1-2
cdr3_nt: TGTGCCGTCAGGGGAAGGTATGGCTACACCTTC
cdr3_aa: CAVRGRYGYTF

v_call: TRBV18
d_call: -
j_call: TRBJ2-1
cdr3_nt: TGTGCCAGCTCACAGACTAATGAGCAGTTCTTC
cdr3_aa: CASSQTNEQFF

v_call: TRBV5-4
d_call: -
j_call: TRBJ2-5
cdr3_nt: TGTGCCAGCAGCTTGGGTGGTAAGACAGAGCAGTACTTC
cdr3_aa: CASSLGGKTEQYF

v_call: TRBV7-2
d_call: TRBD2
j_call: TRBJ2-2
cdr3_nt: TGTGCCAGCAGCCCTCCGGGACTAGCGGGGGCCACCGGGGAGCTGTTTTTT
cdr3_aa: CASSPPGLAGATGELFF

v_call: TRBV29-1
d_call: -
j_call: TRBJ2-5
cdr3_nt: TGCAGCGTTGGTACGGAGGCCCAGTACTTC
cdr3_aa: CSVGTEAQYF

v_call: TRBV7-2
d_call: -
j_call: TRBJ2-3
cdr3_nt: TGTGCCAGCAGCGGGACTAGCACAGATACGCAGTATTTT
cdr3_aa: CASSGTSTDTQYF

v_call: TRBV14
d_call: -
j_call: TRBJ1-1
cdr3_nt: TGTGCCAGCACCGCCAGTTTGGCTAACACTGAAGCTTTCTTT
cdr3_aa: CASTASLANTEAFF

v_call: TRBV6-5
d_call: TRBD2
j_call: TRBJ2-3
cdr3_nt: TGTGCCAGCAGCCCGGGACTAGCCACAGATACGCAGTATTTT
cdr3_aa: CASSPGLATDTQYF

v_call: TRBV6-5
d_call: TRBD1
j_call: TRBJ2-7
cdr3_nt: TGTGCCAGCAGCCCGGGACAGGTTTACGAGCAGTACTTC
cdr3_aa: CASSPGQVYEQYF

v_call: TRBV30
d_call: TRBD1
j_call: TRBJ2-7
cdr3_nt: TGTGCCTGCTGGACAGGCGATACCTACGAGCAGTACTTC
cdr3_aa: CACWTGDTYEQYF

v_call: TRBV19
d_call: -
j_call: TRBJ2-2
cdr3_nt: TGTGCCAGTAGTCGTTTGAACACCGGGGAGCTGTTTTTT
cdr3_aa: CASSRLNTGELFF

v_call: TRBV27
d_call: TRBD2
j_call: TRBJ2-7
cdr3_nt: TGTGCCAGCAGTAAGGGAACTAGCGGCGACGAGCAGTACTTC
cdr3_aa: CASSKGTSGDEQYF

v_call: TRBV16
d_call: TRBD1
j_call: TRBJ1-6
cdr3_nt: TGTGCCAGCAGCCACCTAACAGGGGGCAATTCACCCCTCCACTTT
cdr3_aa: CASSHLTGGNSPLHF

v_call: TRBV7-7
d_call: TRBD1
j_call: TRBJ2-2
cdr3_nt: TGTGCCAGCAGCTTGTCCCGACAGGGAGCGGTCGGGGAGCTGTTTTTT
cdr3_aa: CASSLSRQGAVGELFF

v_call: TRBV5-1
d_call: TRBD2
j_call: TRBJ2-1
cdr3_nt: TGCGCCAGCAGCTTGTCAGCGGGGGTTTACAATGAGCAGTTCTTC
cdr3_aa: CASSLSAGVYNEQFF

v_call: TRBV27
d_call: TRBD2
j_call: TRBJ2-7
cdr3_nt: TGTGCCAGCAGTTTGGAGTGGACTAGCGGGAGAACCTACGAGCAGTACTTC
cdr3_aa: CASSLEWTSGRTYEQYF

v_call: TRBV5-5
d_call: TRBD1
j_call: TRBJ2-3
cdr3_nt: TGTGCCAGCAGCCCTCTCCGGGACAGCCTCTCAGATACGCAGTATTTT
cdr3_aa: CASSPLRDSLSDTQYF

v_call: TRBV5-1
d_call: -
j_call: TRBJ2-1
cdr3_nt: TGCGCCAGCAGCCCGACCAGTCAGGCCCGCTCCTACAATGAGCAGTTCTTC
cdr3_aa: CASSPTSQARSYNEQFF

v_call: TRBV7-9
d_call: TRBD1
j_call: TRBJ1-1
cdr3_nt: TGTGCCAGCAGCTTAGACAGGGGTGCTTTCTTT
cdr3_aa: CASSLDRGAFF

v_call: TRBV5-1
d_call: TRBD1
j_call: TRBJ2-1
cdr3_nt: TGCGCCAGCAGCCTAGGGGGGACAGGGATTAATGAGCAGTTCTTC
cdr3_aa: CASSLGGTGINEQFF

v_call: TRBV9
d_call: TRBD2
j_call: TRBJ2-5
cdr3_nt: TGTGCCAGCAGCCTCTGGGGGGGGTACCAAGAGACCCAGTACTTC
cdr3_aa: CASSLWGGYQETQYF

v_call: TRBV10-3
d_call: -
j_call: TRBJ1-1
cdr3_nt: TGTGCCAACAAAGAGCCAGGGGAGACTGAAGCTTTCTTT
cdr3_aa: CANKEPGETEAFF